One and the same sample provided the 23 T cell receptor beta chains below, sequenced in a study of T cell changes during pregnancy in multiple sclerosis. Clones were sequenced by immunoSEQ multiplex PCR, and TCRdb holds only the in-frame ones, with some missing. The sample holds 50,000 to 65,000 clones; roughly nine tenths are singletons and the top ten take approximately 3%. The sequenced sample was CD8+ T cells from peripheral blood mononuclear cells, obtained before pregnancy. The receptors were gathered from a female donor with multiple sclerosis, enrolled in a pregnancy study.

The count of this clone is one. The rearrangement joins TRBV30 to TRBJ2-3, with D possibly being TRBD2 (6 bases). Between the trimmed V and J ends, which lost 2 bases and 0 bases, there was a span of 12 bases. Germline V gene lookup returns CDR1 GTSNPN and CDR2 SVGIG (reference sequence). The CDR3 contains 15 residues. This chain's CDR3 is CAWSKAGTSTDTQYF. Here the CDR3 DNA reads TGTGCCTGGAGTAAGGCGGGGACTAGCACAGATACGCAGTATTTT.

V is TRBV18 and J is TRBJ2-5, with 9 bases fitting TRBD1. CDR3 length: 14 amino acids. After removal of 5 bases from V and 3 bases from J, the junction contained 4 bases not matched to a gene. Germline-derived CDR1 and CDR2 are KGHSH and LQKENI. The CDR3 DNA is TGTGCCAGCTCAGCCGGGACAGGGAAAGAGACCCAGTACTTC. Translation: CASSAGTGKETQYF.

This clone was counted between two and nine times. At one boundary the junction diverges from the germline segment, which might be a read error. This rearrangement joins TRBV7-7 to TRBJ2-7; the match to TRBD1 covers 9 bases. Germline V CDR1 and CDR2: SSHAT, FNYEAQ (reference sequence). This CDR3 comprises 15 residues. This chain's CDR3 is CASSLGTGYTYEQYF. CDR3 nucleotides: TGTGCTAGCAGCTTAGGGACAGGGTACACCTACGAGCAGTACTTC.

V is TRBV10-3 and J is TRBJ1-1, with 9 nucleotides matching TRBD1. In germline, CDR1 is ENHRY, CDR2 SYGVKD. There are 14 residues in the CDR3. V lost 5 bases to trimming and J lost 5 bases; unmatched junction nucleotides: 6. The CDR3 DNA is TGTGCCATCAGTCCGGACAGGGGCAGGACTGAAGCTTTCTTT. Translated: CAISPDRGRTEAFF.

The chain joins TRBV7-2 to TRBJ2-1, with D hard to call. V lost 0 bases and J lost 8, with 8 bases in between. The CDR3 contains 13 residues. Germline V gene data show CDR1 as SGHTA and CDR2 as FQGNSA. As DNA, the CDR3 is TGTGCCAGCAGCTTAGCCCCTCTCTATGAGCAGTTCTTC. It is translated as CASSLAPLYEQFF.

The DNA for the CDR3 is TGTGCCAGCAGCGTAGATGGGACTAGTGGAGATACGCAGTATTTT. It codes for CASSVDGTSGDTQYF. The chain joins TRBV9 to TRBJ2-3, with 8 bases fitting TRBD2. Germline lookup yields CDR1 SGDLS and CDR2 YYNGEE. The CDR3 is 15 amino acids. The V and J ends lost 0 bases and 5 bases, in that order; junction bases with no gene match: 5. The full variable domain, with the rest looked up from reference TRBV9 and TRBJ2-3, is DSGVTQTPKHLITATGQRVTLRCSPRSGDLSVYWYQQSLDQGLQFLIQYYNGEERAKGNILERFSAQQFPDLHSELNLSSLELGDSALYFCASSVDGTSGDTQYFGPGTRLTVL.

This rearrangement joins TRBV5-4 to TRBJ1-2; the match to TRBD1 covers 9 bases. Trimming at V came to 4 bases and at J to 8 bases, leaving 3 bases not matched to a gene. This CDR3 region has 12 residues. CDR1 is SGHNT and CDR2 is YYREEE in the germline V gene (reference sequence). The DNA of the CDR3 is TGTGCCAGCAGCGGACAGGGGAACGGCTACACCTTC. Translation gives CASSGQGNGYTF.

Here the CDR3 DNA reads TGTGCCAGCAGCCTGGACAGGGCCGGGGCCAACGTCCTGACTTTC. Amino acid sequence: CASSLDRAGANVLTF. The V and J genes are TRBV7-3 and TRBJ2-6; TRBD1 aligns across 8 bases. Germline loops: CDR1 SGHTA, CDR2 FQGTGA. Trimming removed 5 bases from V and 4 bases from J; junction bases left unmatched: 4. CDR3 size: 15 residues.

V gene TRBV2 combines with J gene TRBJ2-3; 8 nucleotides match TRBD1. V shed 9 bases and J 0 bases; nucleotides not matched to a gene: 2. The CDR3 extends over 13 amino acids. Germline V gene data show CDR1 as SNHLY and CDR2 as FYNNEI. In nucleotides, the CDR3 is TGTGCCAGAACAGGGGGGAGCACAGATACGCAGTATTTT. This encodes CARTGGSTDTQYF. Full variable domain (remainder filled in from reference TRBV2 and TRBJ2-3): EPEVTQTPSHQVTQMGQEVILRCVPISNHLYFYWYRQILGQKVEFLVSFYNNEISEKSEIFDDQFSVERPDGSNFTLKIRSTKLEDSAMYFCARTGGSTDTQYFGPGTRLTVL.

The chain has TRBV7-9 and TRBJ1-3; no clear D. CDR1 and CDR2 from the germline V gene are SEHNR and FQNEAQ (reference sequence). This CDR3 has 14 residues. V was trimmed by 1 base and J by 2 bases, leaving 6 bases between them. The CDR3: CASSLGVTGNTIYF. CDR3 in DNA: TGTGCCAGCAGCTTAGGAGTTACTGGAAACACCATATATTTT.

J is TRBJ1-2 and V is TRBV29-1; perhaps TRBD1 as D (5 bases). V was trimmed by 0 bases and J by 3 bases, leaving 11 bases between them. Germline V gene sequence: CDR1 SQVTM, CDR2 ANQGSEA. The CDR3 is made up of 14 amino acids. The CDR3 loop is CSVEDPDSYYGYTF. The CDR3 coding sequence is TGCAGCGTTGAAGATCCCGACAGCTACTATGGCTACACCTTC.

The J gene is TRBJ1-1, the V gene TRBV29-1; 9 bases agree with TRBD1. V shed 6 bases and J 5 bases; nucleotides not matched to a gene: 7. Germline CDR1 is SQVTM and CDR2 is ANQGSEA. The CDR3 consists of 13 residues. CDR3 coding DNA: TGCAGCGTAAGGACAGGGGAGGTAACTGAAGCTTTCTTT. Translation gives CSVRTGEVTEAFF.

The V gene is TRBV19, the J gene TRBJ1-1; 7 bases align to TRBD1. Losses at the gene ends were 5 bases for V and 11 bases for J; bases not matched to a gene: 11. The CDR3 spans 13 residues. From germline, CDR1 is LNHDA and CDR2 SQIVND (reference sequence). CDR3 loop: CASSFRGGAEAFF. The CDR3 bases are TGTGCCAGTAGTTTCCGAGGGGGCGCGGAGGCTTTCTTT.

CDR3 sequence: CASSPGLAGASSTDTQYF. In DNA, the CDR3 is TGTGCCAGCAGCCCCGGCCTAGCGGGGGCCTCTAGCACAGATACGCAGTATTTT. V and J are TRBV11-2 and TRBJ2-3; 10 bases agree with TRBD2. The CDR3 sequence is 18 residues long. CDR1 and CDR2 from the germline V gene are SGHAT and FQNNGV. V gave up 5 bases and J gave up 0 bases; unmatched junction bases: 11.

The chain joins TRBV27 to TRBJ1-1, with 10 bases that match TRBD1. The junction had 7 bases not matched to a gene; V was cut back by 5 bases and J by 4 bases. The V gene's germline CDR1 is MNHEY and CDR2 SMNVEV (reference sequence). This CDR3 comprises 15 residues. CDR3 coding DNA: TGTGCCAGCAGTCCCTCCGGGACAGGGGTCACTGAAGCTTTCTTT. Residues: CASSPSGTGVTEAFF.

This clone was detected a few times. The identical CDR3 is also encoded by other nucleotide sequences in the sample. This chain links TRBV9 with TRBJ2-5; TRBD1 agrees at 8 bases. Germline V CDR1 and CDR2: SGDLS, YYNGEE. The trim removed 4 bases at V and 2 bases at J, leaving 7 bases unmatched. This CDR3 has 15 residues. As DNA, the CDR3 is TGTGCCAGCAGCCCGGGCAGGGGGCTGCAAGAGACCCAGTACTTC. Amino acids: CASSPGRGLQETQYF.

The CDR3, as DNA: TGTGCCAGCAGCTTGGTGGGAGTATTAGCGGGGGGCGCAGATACGCAGTATTTT. Protein sequence: CASSLVGVLAGGADTQYF. The V call is TRBV5-6, the J call TRBJ2-3; TRBD2 agrees at 10 bases. V was clipped by 0 bases and J by 4 bases; unmatched bases: 11. The CDR3 is 18 amino acids. Germline CDR1 SGHDT, CDR2 YYEEEE.

CDR3 sequence reads: CASSLKQGAGSFF. The CDR3 region has the DNA TGTGCCAGCAGCCTCAAACAGGGGGCCGGGTCTTTCTTT. The rearrangement uses TRBV4-2 and TRBJ1-1; 9 positions agree with TRBD1. The CDR3 totals 13 residues. The germline CDR1 and CDR2 sequences are LGHNA and YNFKEQ. With 4 bases clipped from V and 12 bases from J, the junction kept 9 bases outside the gene matches.

The chain recombines TRBV4-1 with TRBJ2-1, with TRBD2 identical over 9 bases. Losses at the gene ends were 0 bases for V and 10 bases for J; bases not matched to a gene: 10. The CDR3 length is 16 residues. Germline CDR1 reads MGHRA; CDR2 reads YSYEKL. The CDR3 DNA reads as TGCGCCAGCAGCCAAGATCGGGCGGGGGGGCGAACGGAGCAGTTCTTC. Its translation is CASSQDRAGGRTEQFF.

V gene TRBV4-2 combines with J gene TRBJ1-5, with D maybe TRBD1 (6 bases). Germline CDR1 and CDR2: LGHNA and YNFKEQ. CDR3 length: 14 amino acids. The V gene lost 3 bases and the J gene lost 4 bases, with 10 bases spanning the gap. CDR3 DNA sequence: TGTGCCAGCAGCCACCCAGGGGTGAATCAGCCCCAGCATTTT. This gives the protein CASSHPGVNQPQHF.

The chain has TRBV25-1 and TRBJ2-7, with unresolved D. From germline, CDR1 is MGHDK and CDR2 SYGVNS. The CDR3 sequence is 12 residues long. Trimming removed 6 bases from V and 2 bases from J, with 8 bases in between. CDR3 in DNA: TGTGCCAGCAGCGGGTGGACCTACGAGCAGTACTTC. Residues: CASSGWTYEQYF.

CDR3 loop: CASRNPRLAGITGELFF. The DNA of the CDR3 is TGTGCCAGCCGGAACCCGCGACTAGCGGGGATCACCGGGGAGCTGTTTTTT. The chain has TRBV7-6 and TRBJ2-2; 11 bases agree with TRBD2. V was pared by 8 bases and J by 4 bases, with 12 bases of the junction left unmatched. Germline CDR1 is SGHVS and CDR2 is FNYEAQ. The CDR3 is made up of 17 amino acids.

The rearrangement links TRBV9 to TRBJ2-5, with TRBD2 identical over 11 bases. Germline V CDR1 and CDR2: SGDLS, YYNGEE. The CDR3 covers 14 residues. Trimming removed 4 bases from V and 5 bases from J; junction bases left unmatched: 4. Written as DNA, the CDR3 is TGTGCCAGCAGCCATAGCGGGGGGGGCGAGACCCAGTACTTC. It specifies CASSHSGGGETQYF.